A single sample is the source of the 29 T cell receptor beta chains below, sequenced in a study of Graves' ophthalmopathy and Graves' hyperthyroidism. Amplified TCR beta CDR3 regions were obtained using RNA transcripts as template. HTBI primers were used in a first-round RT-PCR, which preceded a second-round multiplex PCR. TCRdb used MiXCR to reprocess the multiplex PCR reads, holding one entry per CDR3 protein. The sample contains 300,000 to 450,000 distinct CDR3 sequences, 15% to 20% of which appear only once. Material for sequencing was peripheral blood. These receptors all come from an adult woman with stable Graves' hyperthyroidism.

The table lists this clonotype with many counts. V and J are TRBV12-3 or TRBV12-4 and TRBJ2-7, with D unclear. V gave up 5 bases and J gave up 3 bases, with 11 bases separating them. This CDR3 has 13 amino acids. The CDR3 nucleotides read TGTGCCAGCAGTCTACATGAAGGCTACGAGCAGTACTTC. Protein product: CASSLHEGYEQYF.

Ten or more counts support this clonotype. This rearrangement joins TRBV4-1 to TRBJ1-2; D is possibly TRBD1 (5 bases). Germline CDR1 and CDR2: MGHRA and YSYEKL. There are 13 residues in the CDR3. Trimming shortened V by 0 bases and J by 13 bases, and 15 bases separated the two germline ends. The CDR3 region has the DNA TGCGCCAGCAGCCAAGACGTAATTCGACAGTGCACCTTC. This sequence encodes CASSQDVIRQCTF.

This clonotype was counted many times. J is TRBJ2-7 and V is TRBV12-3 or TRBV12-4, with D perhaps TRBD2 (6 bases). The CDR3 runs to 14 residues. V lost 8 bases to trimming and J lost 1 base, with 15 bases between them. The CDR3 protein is CASCGAEVSYEQYF. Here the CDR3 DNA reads TGTGCCAGCTGCGGGGCGGAGGTATCCTACGAGCAGTACTTC.

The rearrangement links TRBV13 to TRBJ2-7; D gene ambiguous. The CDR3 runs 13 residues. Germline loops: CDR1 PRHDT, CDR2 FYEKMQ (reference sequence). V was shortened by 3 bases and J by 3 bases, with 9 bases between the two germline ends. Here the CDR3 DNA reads TGTGCCAGCAGCTTTCTGATGGGCTACGAGCAGTACTTC. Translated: CASSFLMGYEQYF.

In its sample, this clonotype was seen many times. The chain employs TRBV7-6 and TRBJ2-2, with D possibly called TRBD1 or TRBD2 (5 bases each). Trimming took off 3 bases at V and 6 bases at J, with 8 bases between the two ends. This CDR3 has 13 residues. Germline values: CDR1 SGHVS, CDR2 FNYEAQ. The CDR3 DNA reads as TGTGCCAGCAGCTTTTGGGGGTCCGGGGAGCTGTTTTTT. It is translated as CASSFWGSGELFF.

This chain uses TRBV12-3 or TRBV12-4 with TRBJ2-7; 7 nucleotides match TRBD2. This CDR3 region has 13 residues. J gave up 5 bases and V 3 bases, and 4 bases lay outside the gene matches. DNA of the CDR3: TGTGCCAGCAGTTTCAGCGGGATCGACGAGCAGTACTTC. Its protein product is CASSFSGIDEQYF.

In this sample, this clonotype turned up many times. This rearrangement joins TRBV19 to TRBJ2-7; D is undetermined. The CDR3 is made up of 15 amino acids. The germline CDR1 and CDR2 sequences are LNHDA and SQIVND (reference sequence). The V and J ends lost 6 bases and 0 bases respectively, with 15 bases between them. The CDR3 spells CASSEAAGSSYEQYF. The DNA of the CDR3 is TGTGCCAGTAGCGAGGCGGCAGGCAGCTCCTACGAGCAGTACTTC.

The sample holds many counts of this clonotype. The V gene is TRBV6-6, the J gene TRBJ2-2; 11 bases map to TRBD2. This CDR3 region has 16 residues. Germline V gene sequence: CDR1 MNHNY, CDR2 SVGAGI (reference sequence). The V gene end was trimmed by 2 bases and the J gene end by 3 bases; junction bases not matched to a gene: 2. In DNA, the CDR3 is TGTGCCAGCAGTTACCAGACTAGCGGGGACACCGGGGAGCTGTTTTTT. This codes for CASSYQTSGDTGELFF.

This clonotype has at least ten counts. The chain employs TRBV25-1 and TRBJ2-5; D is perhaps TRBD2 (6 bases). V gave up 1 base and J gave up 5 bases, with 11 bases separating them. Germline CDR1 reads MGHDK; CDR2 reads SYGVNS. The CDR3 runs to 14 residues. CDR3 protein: CASSESAGRETQYF. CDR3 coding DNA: TGTGCCAGCAGTGAATCGGCGGGGCGGGAGACCCAGTACTTC.

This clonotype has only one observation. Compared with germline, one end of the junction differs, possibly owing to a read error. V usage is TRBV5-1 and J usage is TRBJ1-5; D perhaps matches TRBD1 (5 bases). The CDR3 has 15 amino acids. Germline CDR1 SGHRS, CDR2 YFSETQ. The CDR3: CASSLSSGPDQPQHF. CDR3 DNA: TGCGCCAGCAGCTTGAGTTCGGGGCCTGATCAGCCTCAGCATTTT.

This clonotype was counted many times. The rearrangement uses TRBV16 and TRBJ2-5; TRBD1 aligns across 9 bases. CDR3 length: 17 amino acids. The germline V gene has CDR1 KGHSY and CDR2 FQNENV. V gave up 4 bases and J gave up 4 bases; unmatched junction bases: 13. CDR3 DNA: TGTGCCAGCAGCCCTTGGACAGGACAGGGGCCAAGAGAGACCCAGTACTTC. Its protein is CASSPWTGQGPRETQYF.

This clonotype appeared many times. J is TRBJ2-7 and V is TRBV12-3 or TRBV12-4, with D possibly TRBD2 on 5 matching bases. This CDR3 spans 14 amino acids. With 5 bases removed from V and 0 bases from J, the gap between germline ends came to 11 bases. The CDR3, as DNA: TGTGCCAGCAGTCAACCTGGACTCTCCTACGAGCAGTACTTC. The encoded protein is CASSQPGLSYEQYF.

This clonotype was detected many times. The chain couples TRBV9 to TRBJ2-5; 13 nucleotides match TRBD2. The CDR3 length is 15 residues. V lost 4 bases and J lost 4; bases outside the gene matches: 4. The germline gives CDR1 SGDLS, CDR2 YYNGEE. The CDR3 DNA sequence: TGTGCCAGCAGCCGGACTAGCGGGAGATTAGAGACCCAGTACTTC. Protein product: CASSRTSGRLETQYF. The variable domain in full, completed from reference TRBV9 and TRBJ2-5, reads DSGVTQTPKHLITATGQRVTLRCSPRSGDLSVYWYQQSLDQGLQFLIQYYNGEERAKGNILERFSAQQFPDLHSELNLSSLELGDSALYFCASSRTSGRLETQYFGPGTRLLVL.

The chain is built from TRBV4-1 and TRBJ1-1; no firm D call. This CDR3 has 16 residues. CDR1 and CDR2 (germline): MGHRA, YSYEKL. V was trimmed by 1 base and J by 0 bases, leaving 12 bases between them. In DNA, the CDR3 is TGCGCCAGCAGCCAAGTACCTAGATTCATGAACACTGAAGCTTTCTTT. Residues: CASSQVPRFMNTEAFF.

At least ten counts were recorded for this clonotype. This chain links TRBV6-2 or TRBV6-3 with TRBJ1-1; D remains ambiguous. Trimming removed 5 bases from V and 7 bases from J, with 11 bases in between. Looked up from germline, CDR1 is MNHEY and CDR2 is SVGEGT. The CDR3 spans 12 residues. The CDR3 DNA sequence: TGTGCCAGCAGTCTAACTCAAGTTGAAGCTTTCTTT. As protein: CASSLTQVEAFF.

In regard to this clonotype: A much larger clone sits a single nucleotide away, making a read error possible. CDR3 nucleotide sequence: TGTGCCACCTCACATGGGGGTCGGCAAGAGACCCAGTACTTC. It is translated as CATSHGGRQETQYF. The chain uses TRBV28 and TRBJ2-5; D could derive from TRBD1 or TRBD2 (5 bases each). The V gene's germline CDR1 is MDHEN and CDR2 SYDVKM. CDR3 length: 14 residues. V was trimmed by 10 bases and J by 2 bases, leaving 17 bases between them.

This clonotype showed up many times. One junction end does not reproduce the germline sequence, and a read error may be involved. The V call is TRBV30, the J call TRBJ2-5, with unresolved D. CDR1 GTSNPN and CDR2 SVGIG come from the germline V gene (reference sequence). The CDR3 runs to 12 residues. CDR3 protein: CAWSGLGEAQYF. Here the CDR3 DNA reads TGTGCCTGGAGTGGTCTAGGAGAGGCCCAGTACTTC. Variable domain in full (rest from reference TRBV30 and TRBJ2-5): SQTIHQWPATLVQPVGSPLSLECTVEGTSNPNLYWYRQAAGRGLQLLFYSVGIGQISSEVPQNLSASRPQDRQFILSSKKLLLSDSGFYLCAWSGLGEAQYFGPGTRLLVL.

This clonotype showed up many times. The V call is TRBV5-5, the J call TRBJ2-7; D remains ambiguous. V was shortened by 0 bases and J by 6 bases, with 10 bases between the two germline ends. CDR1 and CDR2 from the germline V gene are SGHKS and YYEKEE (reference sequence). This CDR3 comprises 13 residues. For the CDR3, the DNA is TGTGCCAGCAGCTTGGTGGGTGGGGTCGAGCAGTACTTC. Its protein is CASSLVGGVEQYF.

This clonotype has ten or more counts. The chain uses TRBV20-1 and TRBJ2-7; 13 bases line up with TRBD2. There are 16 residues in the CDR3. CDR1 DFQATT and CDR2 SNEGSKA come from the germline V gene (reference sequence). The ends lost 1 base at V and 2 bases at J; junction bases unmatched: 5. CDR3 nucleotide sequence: TGCAGTGCTAGAGGACTAGCGGGAGGACTTCCCTACGAGCAGTACTTC. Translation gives CSARGLAGGLPYEQYF.

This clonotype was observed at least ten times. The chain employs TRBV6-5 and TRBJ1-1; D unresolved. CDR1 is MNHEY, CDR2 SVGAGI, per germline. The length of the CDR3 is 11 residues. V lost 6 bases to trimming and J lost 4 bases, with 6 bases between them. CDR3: CASRTATEAFF. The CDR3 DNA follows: TGTGCCAGCAGGACGGCCACTGAAGCTTTCTTT.

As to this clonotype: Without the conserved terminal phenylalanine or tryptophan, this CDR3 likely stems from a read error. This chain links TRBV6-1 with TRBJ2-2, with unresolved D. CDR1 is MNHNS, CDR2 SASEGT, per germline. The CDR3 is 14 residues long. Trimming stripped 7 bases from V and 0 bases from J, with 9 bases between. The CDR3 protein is CASMVRTNTGELFL. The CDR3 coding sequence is TGTGCCAGCATGGTCAGGACGAACACCGGGGAGCTGTTTTTG.

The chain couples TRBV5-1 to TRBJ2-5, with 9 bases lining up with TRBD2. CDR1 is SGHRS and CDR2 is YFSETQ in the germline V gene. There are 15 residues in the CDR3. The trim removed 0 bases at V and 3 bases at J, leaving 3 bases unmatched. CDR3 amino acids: CASSLEVAGEETQYF. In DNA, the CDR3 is TGCGCCAGCAGCTTGGAAGTAGCGGGAGAAGAGACCCAGTACTTC.

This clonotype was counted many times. CDR3 nucleotide sequence: TGTGCCAGCAGTGATAGGACCACCTCCCTTCAGCCCCAGCATTTT. Translation gives CASSDRTTSLQPQHF. The chain recombines TRBV6-1 with TRBJ1-5; D gene unclear. The CDR3 length is 15 residues. Germline V gene data show CDR1 as MNHNS and CDR2 as SASEGT. Deletions cut 3 bases from V and 6 bases from J, with 15 bases between.

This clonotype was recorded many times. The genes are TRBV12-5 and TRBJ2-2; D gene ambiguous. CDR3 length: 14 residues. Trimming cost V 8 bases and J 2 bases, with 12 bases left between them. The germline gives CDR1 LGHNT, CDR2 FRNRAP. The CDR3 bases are TGTGCTAGTTCTCCTTTACTAAACACCGGGGAGCTGTTTTTT. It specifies CASSPLLNTGELFF.

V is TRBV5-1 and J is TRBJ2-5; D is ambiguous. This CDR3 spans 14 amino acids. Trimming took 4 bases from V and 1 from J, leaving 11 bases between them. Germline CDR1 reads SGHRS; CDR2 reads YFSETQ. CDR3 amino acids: CASSLERFQETQYF. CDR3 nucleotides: TGCGCCAGCAGCCTCGAGAGGTTCCAAGAGACCCAGTACTTC.

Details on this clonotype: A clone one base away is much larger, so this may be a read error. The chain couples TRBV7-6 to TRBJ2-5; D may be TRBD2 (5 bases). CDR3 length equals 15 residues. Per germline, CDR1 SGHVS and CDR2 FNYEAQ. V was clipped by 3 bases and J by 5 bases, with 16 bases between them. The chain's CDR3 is CASSFSAVRLETQYF. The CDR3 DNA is TGTGCCAGCAGCTTTTCAGCGGTAAGGTTGGAGACCCAGTACTTC.

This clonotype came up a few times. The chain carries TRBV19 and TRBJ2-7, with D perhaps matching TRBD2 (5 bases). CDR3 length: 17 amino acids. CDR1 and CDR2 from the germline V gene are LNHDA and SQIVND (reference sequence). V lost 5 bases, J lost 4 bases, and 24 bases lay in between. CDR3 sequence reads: CASSPHGRGRGGYEQYF. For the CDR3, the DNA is TGTGCCAGTAGTCCCCACGGTCGTGGGAGAGGTGGTTACGAGCAGTACTTC.

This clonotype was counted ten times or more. CDR3 sequence: CASRLSLETQYF. CDR3 nucleotide sequence: TGTGCCAGCAGGCTATCCTTAGAGACCCAGTACTTC. The chain couples TRBV12-3 or TRBV12-4 to TRBJ2-5; no clear D. Trimming took 6 bases from V and 4 from J, leaving 9 bases between them. There are 12 residues in the CDR3.

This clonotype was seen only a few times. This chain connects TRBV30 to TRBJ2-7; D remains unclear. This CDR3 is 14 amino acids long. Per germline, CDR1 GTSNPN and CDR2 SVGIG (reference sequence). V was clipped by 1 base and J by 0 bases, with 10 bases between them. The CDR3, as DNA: TGTGCCTGGAGTGAAAGGTGGAGCTCCTACGAGCAGTACTTC. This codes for CAWSERWSSYEQYF.